This paragraph reports one T cell receptor beta chain. Its antigen remains unknown. The CDR3 length is 14 residues. CDR1 is MNHEY and CDR2 is SMNVEV in the germline V gene (reference sequence). V dropped 4 bases and J dropped 10 bases, with 17 bases sitting between them. This specimen comes from a study of glioma-infiltrating T cells. Background on the study: Low-grade gliomas were grade II; glioblastomas were grade IV at initial diagnosis. Target coverage was about 4- to 11-fold for about a million blood T cells.

Study outcomes and limitations: Tissue-blood divergence was below expectation in non-neoplastic patients, above in gliomas.

TCR alpha and beta CDR3 regions were amplified from RNA using iRepertoire nested multiplex PCR. TCRdb passed the multiplex PCR reads through MiXCR, listing each CDR3 protein once. The table shows a few hundred thousand distinct CDR3 sequences, with less than 50% occurring only once. The chain joins TRBV27 to TRBJ2-1; perhaps TRBD2 as D (5 bases). The TCR comes from a human donor with low-grade glioma or glioblastoma, undergoing nonglioma brain surgery, or in good health (not recorded which). Sequenced: glioma tissue, nonneoplastic brain tissue, or PBMCs (not recorded which). CDR3 in DNA: TGTGCCAGCAGTTCGCAGGACGGGGTAGAGGAGCAGTTCTTC. It codes for CASSSQDGVEEQFF.